The 8 T cell receptor beta chains listed next were all sequenced from one sample in a study of T cell changes during pregnancy in multiple sclerosis. The protocol was immunoSEQ multiplex PCR, while the TCRdb copy is restricted to in-frame clones and leaves out a portion. The sample holds approximately 100,000 clones, around nine tenths seen once. The sequences come from peripheral blood, collected after pregnancy. The receptors were sampled from a female donor with multiple sclerosis, enrolled in a pregnancy study.

The chain employs TRBV12-5 and TRBJ2-5, with a weak D call TRBD2 (6 bases). The CDR3 consists of 16 residues. Germline CDR1 is LGHNT and CDR2 is FRNRAP. V lost 0 bases and J lost 4, with 15 bases in between. Here the CDR3 reads CASGLVLGGVVETQYF. In DNA, the CDR3 is TGTGCTAGTGGTTTGGTACTCGGAGGGGTGGTAGAGACCCAGTACTTC.

The chain links TRBV4-3 to TRBJ2-3; TRBD2 aligns across 11 bases. Looked up from germline, CDR1 is LGHNA and CDR2 is YSLEER. The CDR3 extends over 16 amino acids. The trim removed 1 base at V and 5 bases at J, leaving 5 bases unmatched. The DNA for the CDR3 is TGCGCCAGCAGCCAAGGGTTAGCGGGGGGGGTAGATACGCAGTATTTT. Translation gives CASSQGLAGGVDTQYF.

The J gene is TRBJ1-1, the V gene TRBV7-2, with D unresolved. The CDR3 has 13 amino acids. V lost 7 bases and J 3 bases, leaving 12 bases between the germline ends. In germline, CDR1 is SGHTA, CDR2 FQGNSA. CDR3 residues: CASTPRAYTEAFF. CDR3 coding DNA: TGTGCCAGCACCCCCCGAGCGTACACTGAAGCTTTCTTT.

The rearrangement links TRBV4-1 to TRBJ2-7; D may be TRBD2 (6 bases). The germline CDR1 and CDR2 sequences are MGHRA and YSYEKL. This CDR3 region has 14 residues. The V and J ends lost 4 bases and 2 bases respectively, with 12 bases between them. CDR3 nucleotide sequence: TGCGCCAGCAGCCTCGGGGGTGGGACCTACGAGCAGTACTTC. It encodes CASSLGGGTYEQYF.

This chain joins TRBV4-1 and TRBJ2-7; no firm D call. V was cut by 1 base and J by 0 bases, with 7 bases left in between. The germline gives CDR1 MGHRA, CDR2 YSYEKL. This CDR3 has 14 amino acids. In nucleotides, the CDR3 is TGCGCCAGCAGCCAAGTACCAGTCTCCTACGAGCAGTACTTC. Its protein is CASSQVPVSYEQYF.

This chain joins TRBV28 and TRBJ2-3, with D hard to call. The CDR3 loop spans 13 amino acids. From germline, CDR1 is MDHEN and CDR2 SYDVKM. The V end lost 3 bases, the J end lost 0 bases, and 4 bases lay between the germline ends. CDR3 amino acids: CASSFSSTDTQYF. CDR3 coding DNA: TGTGCCAGCAGTTTCTCTAGCACAGATACGCAGTATTTT.

DNA for the CDR3: TGCGCCAGCAGCTTGGATCTAGGTACGCAGTATTTT. Amino acids: CASSLDLGTQYF. The chain is built from TRBV5-1 and TRBJ2-3; D ambiguous. Germline V gene data show CDR1 as SGHRS and CDR2 as YFSETQ. CDR3 length: 12 amino acids. Trimming removed 0 bases from V and 8 bases from J, with 7 bases in between.

This sequence joins TRBV11-2 and TRBJ1-1; D possibly corresponds to TRBD1 (5 bases). Trimming removed 4 bases from V and 3 bases from J, with 12 bases in between. Germline V gene lookup returns CDR1 SGHAT and CDR2 FQNNGV. CDR3 length: 14 residues. The CDR3 reads CASSSLGGDTEAFF. Here the CDR3 DNA reads TGTGCCAGCAGCTCCCTCGGGGGAGACACTGAAGCTTTCTTT.